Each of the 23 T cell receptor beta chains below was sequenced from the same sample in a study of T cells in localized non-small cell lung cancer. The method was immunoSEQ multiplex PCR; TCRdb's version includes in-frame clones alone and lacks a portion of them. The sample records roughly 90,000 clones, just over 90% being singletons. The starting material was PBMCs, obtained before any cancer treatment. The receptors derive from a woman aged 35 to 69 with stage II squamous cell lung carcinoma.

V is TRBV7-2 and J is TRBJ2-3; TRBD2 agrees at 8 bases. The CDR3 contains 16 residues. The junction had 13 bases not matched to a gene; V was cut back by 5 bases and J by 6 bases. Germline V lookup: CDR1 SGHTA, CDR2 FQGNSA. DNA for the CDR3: TGTGCCAGCAGCGGCTCCCGTACTAGCGGTTCCGATACGCAGTATTTT. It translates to CASSGSRTSGSDTQYF. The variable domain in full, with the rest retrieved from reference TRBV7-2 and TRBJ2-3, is GAGVSQSPSNKVTEKGKDVELRCDPISGHTALYWYRQSLGQGLEFLIYFQGNSAPDKSGLPSDRFSAERTGGSVSTLTIQRTQQEDSAVYLCASSGSRTSGSDTQYFGPGTRLTVL.

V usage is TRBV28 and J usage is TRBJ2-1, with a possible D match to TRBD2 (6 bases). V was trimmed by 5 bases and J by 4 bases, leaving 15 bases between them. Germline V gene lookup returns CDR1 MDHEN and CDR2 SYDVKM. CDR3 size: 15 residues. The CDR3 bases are TGTGCCAGCAGTCTTGCGGGGCAGCCTTACAATGAGCAGTTCTTC. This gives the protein CASSLAGQPYNEQFF.

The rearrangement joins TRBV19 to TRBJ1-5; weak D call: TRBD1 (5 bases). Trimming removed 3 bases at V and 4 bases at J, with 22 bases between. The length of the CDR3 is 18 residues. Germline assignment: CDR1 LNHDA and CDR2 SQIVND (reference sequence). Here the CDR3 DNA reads TGTGCCAGTAGTATCCCCATCTCCGGGATCAGGGATAATCAGCCCCAGCATTTT. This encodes CASSIPISGIRDNQPQHF.

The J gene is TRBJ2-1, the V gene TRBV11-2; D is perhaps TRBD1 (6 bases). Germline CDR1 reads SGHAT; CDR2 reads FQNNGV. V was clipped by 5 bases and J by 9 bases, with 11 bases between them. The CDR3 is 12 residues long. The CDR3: CASSRGGSEQFF. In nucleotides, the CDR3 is TGTGCCAGCAGCCGAGGGGGTAGTGAGCAGTTCTTC. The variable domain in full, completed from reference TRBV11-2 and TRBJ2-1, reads EAGVAQSPRYKIIEKRQSVAFWCNPISGHATLYWYQQILGQGPKLLIQFQNNGVVDDSQLPKDRFSAERLKGVDSTLKIQPAKLEDSAVYLCASSRGGSEQFFGPGTRLTVL.

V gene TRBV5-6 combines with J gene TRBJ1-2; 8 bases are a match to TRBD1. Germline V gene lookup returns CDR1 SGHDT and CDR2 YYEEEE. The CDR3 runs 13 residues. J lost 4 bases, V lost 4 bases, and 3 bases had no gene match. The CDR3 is CASSKDRAYGYTF. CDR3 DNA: TGTGCCAGCAGCAAGGACAGGGCCTATGGCTACACCTTC.

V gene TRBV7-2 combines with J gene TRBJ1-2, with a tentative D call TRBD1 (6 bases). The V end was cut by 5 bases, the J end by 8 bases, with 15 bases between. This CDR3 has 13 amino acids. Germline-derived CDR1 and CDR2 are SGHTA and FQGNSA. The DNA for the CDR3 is TGTGCCAGCAGCCCAGGGGAGGACGTGGGCTACACCTTC. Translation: CASSPGEDVGYTF.

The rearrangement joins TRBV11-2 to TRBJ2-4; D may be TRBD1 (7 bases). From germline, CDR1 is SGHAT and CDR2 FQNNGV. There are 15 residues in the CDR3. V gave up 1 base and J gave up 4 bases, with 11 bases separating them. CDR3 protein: CASSLGGDRKNIQYF. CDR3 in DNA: TGTGCCAGCAGCTTAGGCGGGGACAGAAAAAACATTCAGTACTTC.

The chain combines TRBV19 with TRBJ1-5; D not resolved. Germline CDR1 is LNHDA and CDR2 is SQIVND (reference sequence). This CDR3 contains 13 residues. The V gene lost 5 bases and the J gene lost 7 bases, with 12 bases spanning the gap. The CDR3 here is CASSGRWIQPQHF. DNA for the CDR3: TGTGCCAGTAGTGGGCGATGGATCCAGCCCCAGCATTTT.

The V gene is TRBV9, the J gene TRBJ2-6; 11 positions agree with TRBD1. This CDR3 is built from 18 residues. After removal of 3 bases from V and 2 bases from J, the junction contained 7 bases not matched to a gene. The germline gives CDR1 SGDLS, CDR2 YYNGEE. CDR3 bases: TGTGCCAGCAGCGACCCGAAGGGACAGGGGGCTGGGGCCAACGTCCTGACTTTC. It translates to CASSDPKGQGAGANVLTF.

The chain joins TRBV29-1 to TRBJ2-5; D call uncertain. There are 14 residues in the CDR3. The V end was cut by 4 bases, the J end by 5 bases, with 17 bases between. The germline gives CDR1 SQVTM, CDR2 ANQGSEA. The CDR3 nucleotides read TGCAGCGTTGTTAATCCAACTTGGTCGGAGACCCAGTACTTC. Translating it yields CSVVNPTWSETQYF.

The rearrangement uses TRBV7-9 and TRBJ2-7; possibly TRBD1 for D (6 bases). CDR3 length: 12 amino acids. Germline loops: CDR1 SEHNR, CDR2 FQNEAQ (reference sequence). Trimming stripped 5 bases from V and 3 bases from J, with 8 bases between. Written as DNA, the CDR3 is TGTGCCAGCAGCCGAGGGGGCTACGAGCAGTACTTC. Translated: CASSRGGYEQYF.

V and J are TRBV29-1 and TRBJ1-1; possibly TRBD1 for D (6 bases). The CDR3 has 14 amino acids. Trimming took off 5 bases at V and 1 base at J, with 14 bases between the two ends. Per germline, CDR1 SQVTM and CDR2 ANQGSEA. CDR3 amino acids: CSVNDGGGNTEAFF. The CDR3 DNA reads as TGCAGCGTTAACGACGGAGGGGGGAACACTGAAGCTTTCTTT. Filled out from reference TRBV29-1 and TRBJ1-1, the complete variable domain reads SAVISQKPSRDICQRGTSLTIQCQVDSQVTMMFWYRQQPGQSLTLIATANQGSEATYESGFVIDKFPISRPNLTFSTLTVSNMSPEDSSIYLCSVNDGGGNTEAFFGQGTRLTVV.

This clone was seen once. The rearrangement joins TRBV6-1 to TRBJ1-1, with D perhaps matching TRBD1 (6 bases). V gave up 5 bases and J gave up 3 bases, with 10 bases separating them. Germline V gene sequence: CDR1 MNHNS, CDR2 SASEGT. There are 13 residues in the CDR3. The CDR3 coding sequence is TGTGCCAGCAGTCCGAGGGGGTACACTGAAGCTTTCTTT. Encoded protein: CASSPRGYTEAFF.

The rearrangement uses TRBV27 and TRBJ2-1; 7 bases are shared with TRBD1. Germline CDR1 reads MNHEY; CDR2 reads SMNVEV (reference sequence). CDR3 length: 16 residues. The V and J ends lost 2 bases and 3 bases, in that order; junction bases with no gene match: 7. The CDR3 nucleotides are TGTGCCAGCAGTTTAGTTAGGACAGGACTCTACAATGAGCAGTTCTTC. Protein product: CASSLVRTGLYNEQFF.

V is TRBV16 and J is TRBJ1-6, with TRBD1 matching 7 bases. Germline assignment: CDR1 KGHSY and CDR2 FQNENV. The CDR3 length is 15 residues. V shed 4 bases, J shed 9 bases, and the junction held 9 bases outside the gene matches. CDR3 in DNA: TGTGCCAGCAGCCCAGTTCCCACAGGGGTTTCACCCCTCCACTTT. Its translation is CASSPVPTGVSPLHF.

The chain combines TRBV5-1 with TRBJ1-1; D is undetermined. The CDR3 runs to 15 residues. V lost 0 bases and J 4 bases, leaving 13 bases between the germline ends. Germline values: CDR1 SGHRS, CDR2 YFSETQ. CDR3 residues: CASSLDGRQTTEAFF. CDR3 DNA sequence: TGCGCCAGCAGCTTGGATGGCAGACAAACCACTGAAGCTTTCTTT.

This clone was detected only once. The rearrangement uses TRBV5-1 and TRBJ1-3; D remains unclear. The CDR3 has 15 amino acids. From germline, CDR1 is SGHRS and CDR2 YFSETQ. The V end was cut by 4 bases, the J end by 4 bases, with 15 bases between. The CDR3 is CASSPSPAGGNTIYF. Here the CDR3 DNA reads TGCGCCAGCAGCCCAAGTCCGGCGGGCGGAAACACCATATATTTT.

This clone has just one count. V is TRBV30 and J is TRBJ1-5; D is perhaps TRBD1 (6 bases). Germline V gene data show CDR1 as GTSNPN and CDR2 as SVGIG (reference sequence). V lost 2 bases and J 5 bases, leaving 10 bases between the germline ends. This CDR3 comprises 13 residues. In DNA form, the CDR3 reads TGTGCCTGGAGTTTAGCAGGGGATCAGCCCCAGCATTTT. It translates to CAWSLAGDQPQHF. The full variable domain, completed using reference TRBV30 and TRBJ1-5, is SQTIHQWPATLVQPVGSPLSLECTVEGTSNPNLYWYRQAAGRGLQLLFYSVGIGQISSEVPQNLSASRPQDRQFILSSKKLLLSDSGFYLCAWSLAGDQPQHFGDGTRLSIL.

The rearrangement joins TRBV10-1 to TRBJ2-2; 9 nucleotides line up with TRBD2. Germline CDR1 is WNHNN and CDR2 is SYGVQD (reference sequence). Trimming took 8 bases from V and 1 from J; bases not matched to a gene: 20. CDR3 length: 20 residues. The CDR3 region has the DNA TGCGCCAGCGGAGAAGGTCGAGGTCTAGCGGGGCCCCGGAACACCGGGGAGCTGTTTTTT. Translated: CASGEGRGLAGPRNTGELFF.

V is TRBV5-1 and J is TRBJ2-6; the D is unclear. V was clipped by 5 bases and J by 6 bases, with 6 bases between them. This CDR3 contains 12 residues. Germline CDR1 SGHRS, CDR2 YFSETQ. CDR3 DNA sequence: TGCGCCAGCAGGGTGGCGGCCAACGTCCTGACTTTC. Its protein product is CASRVAANVLTF. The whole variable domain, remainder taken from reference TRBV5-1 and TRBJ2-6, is KAGVTQTPRYLIKTRGQQVTLSCSPISGHRSVSWYQQTPGQGLQFLFEYFSETQRNKGNFPGRFSGRQFSNSRSEMNVSTLELGDSALYLCASRVAANVLTFGAGSRLTVL.

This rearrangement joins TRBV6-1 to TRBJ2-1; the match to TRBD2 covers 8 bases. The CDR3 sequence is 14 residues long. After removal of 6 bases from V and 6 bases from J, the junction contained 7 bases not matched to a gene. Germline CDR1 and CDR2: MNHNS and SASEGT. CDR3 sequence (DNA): TGTGCCAGCAGGGGAGCGGGAGTCAGCAATGAGCAGTTCTTC. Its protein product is CASRGAGVSNEQFF.

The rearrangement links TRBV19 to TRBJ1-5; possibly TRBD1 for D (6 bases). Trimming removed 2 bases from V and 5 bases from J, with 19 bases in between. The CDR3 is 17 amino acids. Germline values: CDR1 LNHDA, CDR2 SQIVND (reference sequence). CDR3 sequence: CASSIRLDSPPDQPQHF. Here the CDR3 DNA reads TGTGCCAGTAGTATAAGGCTGGACAGTCCTCCCGATCAGCCCCAGCATTTT.

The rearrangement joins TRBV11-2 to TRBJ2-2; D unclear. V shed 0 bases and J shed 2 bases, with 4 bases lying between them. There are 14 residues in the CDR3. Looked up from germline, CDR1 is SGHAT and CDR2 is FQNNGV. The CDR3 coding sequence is TGTGCCAGCAGCTTAGAAATAAACACCGGGGAGCTGTTTTTT. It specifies CASSLEINTGELFF.